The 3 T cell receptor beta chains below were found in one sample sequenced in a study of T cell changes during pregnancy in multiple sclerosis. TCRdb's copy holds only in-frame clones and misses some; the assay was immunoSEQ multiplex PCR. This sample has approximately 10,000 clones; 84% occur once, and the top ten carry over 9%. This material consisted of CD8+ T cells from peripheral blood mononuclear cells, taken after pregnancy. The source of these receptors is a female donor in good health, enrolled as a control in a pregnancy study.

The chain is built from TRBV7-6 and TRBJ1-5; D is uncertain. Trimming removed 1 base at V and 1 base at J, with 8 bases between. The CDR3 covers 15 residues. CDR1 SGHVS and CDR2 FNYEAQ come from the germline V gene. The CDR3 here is CASSLDPRSNQPQHF. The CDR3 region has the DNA TGTGCCAGCAGCTTAGATCCGAGGAGCAATCAGCCCCAGCATTTT.

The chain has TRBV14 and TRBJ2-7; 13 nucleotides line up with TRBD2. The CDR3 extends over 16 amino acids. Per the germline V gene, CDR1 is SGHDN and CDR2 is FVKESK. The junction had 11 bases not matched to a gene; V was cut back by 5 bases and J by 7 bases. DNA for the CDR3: TGTGCCAGCAGCTACCGGACTAGCGGGAGCGTACATGAGCAGTACTTC. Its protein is CASSYRTSGSVHEQYF.

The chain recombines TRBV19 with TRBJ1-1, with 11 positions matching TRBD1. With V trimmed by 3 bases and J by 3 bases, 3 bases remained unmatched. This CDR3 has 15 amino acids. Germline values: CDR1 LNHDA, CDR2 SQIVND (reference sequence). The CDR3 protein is CASSIGTGGHTEAFF. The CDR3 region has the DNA TGTGCCAGTAGTATTGGGACAGGGGGGCACACTGAAGCTTTCTTT. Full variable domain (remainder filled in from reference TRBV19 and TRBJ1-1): DGGITQSPKYLFRKEGQNVTLSCEQNLNHDAMYWYRQDPGQGLRLIYYSQIVNDFQKGDIAEGYSVSREKKESFPLTVTSAQKNPTAFYLCASSIGTGGHTEAFFGQGTRLTVV.